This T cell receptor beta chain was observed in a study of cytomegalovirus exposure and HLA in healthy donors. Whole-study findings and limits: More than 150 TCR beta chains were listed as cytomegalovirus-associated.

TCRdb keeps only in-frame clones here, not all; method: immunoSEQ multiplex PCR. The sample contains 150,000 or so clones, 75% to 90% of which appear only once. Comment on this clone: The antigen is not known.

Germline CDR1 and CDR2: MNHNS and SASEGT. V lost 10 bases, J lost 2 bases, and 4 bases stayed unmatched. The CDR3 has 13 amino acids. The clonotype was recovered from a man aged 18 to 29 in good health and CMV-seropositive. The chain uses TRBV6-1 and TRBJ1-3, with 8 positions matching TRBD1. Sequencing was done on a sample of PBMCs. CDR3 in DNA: TGTGCCACCGGACAGGGCCCTGGAAACACCATATATTTT. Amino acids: CATGQGPGNTIYF.